The 13 T cell receptor beta chains listed next were all sequenced from one sample in a study of T-cell memory formation after mild COVID-19. TCRdb processed the 5' RACE reads anew with MiXCR; each CDR3 protein has one entry. The repertoire includes a few hundred thousand distinct CDR3 sequences, roughly 9.4% of them detected once, and around 23% sits in the top ten. The specimen was PBMCs or a T cell subset sorted from them (not recorded which). Every receptor here comes from a man between 18 and 35 years old who had mild COVID-19 (a few samples of this study predate the infection). Cell type and time point are not known.

The rearrangement uses TRBV7-3 and TRBJ1-2; D not certain. Between the trimmed V and J ends, which lost 5 bases and 3 bases, there was a span of 13 bases. The CDR3 consists of 14 residues. CDR1 SGHTA and CDR2 FQGTGA come from the germline V gene. CDR3 DNA: TGTGCCAGCAGCCCAGGTCCGGCAGACTATGGCTACACCTTC. Translating it yields CASSPGPADYGYTF.

This clonotype was observed a handful of times. The chain uses TRBV5-1 and TRBJ2-5; tentatively, D is TRBD2 (6 bases). The CDR3 contains 15 residues. Per germline, CDR1 SGHRS and CDR2 YFSETQ. V lost 1 base to trimming and J lost 2 bases, with 12 bases between them. The CDR3 loop is CASSLLGTLQETQYF. CDR3 DNA: TGCGCCAGCAGCTTGCTCGGGACTTTGCAAGAGACCCAGTACTTC.

For this clonotype: One end of the junction is discordant with germline, which a read error may explain. The chain combines TRBV19 with TRBJ2-7, with a weak D call TRBD1 (6 bases). The CDR3 extends over 14 amino acids. Per the germline V gene, CDR1 is LNHDA and CDR2 is SQIVND (reference sequence). CDR3 region: CASCIVGQNYEQYF. In DNA form, the CDR3 reads TGTGCCAGTTGTATCGTCGGACAGAACTACGAGCAGTACTTC.

This clonotype was observed a handful of times. The rearrangement links TRBV2 to TRBJ2-7; D is uncertain. V shed 1 base and J shed 3 bases, with 4 bases lying between them. Germline V CDR1 and CDR2: SNHLY, FYNNEI. This CDR3 region has 12 residues. The CDR3 DNA sequence: TGTGCCAGCAGTGAAGGCAACTACGAGCAGTACGTC. Its translation is CASSEGNYEQYV.

This clonotype was detected many times. The chain's CDR3 is CASSLRGRNTEAFF. Here the CDR3 DNA reads TGCGCCAGCAGCTTGCGGGGGAGGAACACTGAAGCTTTCTTT. The chain employs TRBV5-1 and TRBJ1-1; D may be TRBD1 (5 bases). The CDR3 is made up of 14 amino acids. Deletions cut 1 base from V and 1 base from J, with 8 bases between. CDR1 and CDR2 from the germline V gene are SGHRS and YFSETQ. Together with reference TRBV5-1 and TRBJ1-1, the CDR3 gives the full variable domain: KAGVTQTPRYLIKTRGQQVTLSCSPISGHRSVSWYQQTPGQGLQFLFEYFSETQRNKGNFPGRFSGRQFSNSRSEMNVSTLELGDSALYLCASSLRGRNTEAFFGQGTRLTVV.

There are a few counts of this clonotype. The chain recombines TRBV2 with TRBJ1-1; 7 nucleotides agree with TRBD1. The CDR3 totals 15 residues. Germline V gene sequence: CDR1 SNHLY, CDR2 FYNNEI. The V gene end was trimmed by 6 bases and the J gene end by 5 bases; junction bases not matched to a gene: 12. As DNA, the CDR3 is TGTGCCAGCAGGCGGGACAGCCTGAGAGGTACTGAAGCTTTCTTT. Translation: CASRRDSLRGTEAFF.

The V and J genes are TRBV7-9 and TRBJ2-4; possible D gene TRBD1, 6 bases. CDR1 and CDR2 from the germline V gene are SEHNR and FQNEAQ (reference sequence). Trimming pared 7 bases from V and 7 bases from J, leaving 20 bases between. This CDR3 comprises 15 residues. This chain's CDR3 is CASTQGGLGDNIQYF. The CDR3 nucleotides are TGTGCCAGCACCCAAGGGGGTCTGGGTGACAACATTCAGTACTTC.

The sample holds a few counts of this clonotype. V is TRBV11-2 and J is TRBJ2-7, with 7 bases identical to TRBD1. Trimming took 0 bases from V and 3 from J; bases not matched to a gene: 2. CDR1 and CDR2 from the germline V gene are SGHAT and FQNNGV. The CDR3 runs to 14 residues. In nucleotides, the CDR3 is TGTGCCAGCAGCTTAGAAACAGGGGACTACGAGCAGTACGTC. It is translated as CASSLETGDYEQYV.

V gene TRBV4-1 combines with J gene TRBJ2-7; D is perhaps TRBD1 (5 bases). The V end was cut by 1 base, the J end by 3 bases, with 16 bases between. The germline gives CDR1 MGHRA, CDR2 YSYEKL. The CDR3 has 16 amino acids. CDR3 in DNA: TGCGCCAGCAGCCAAGCAGTTTCAGGCGGACACTACGAGCAGTACTTC. Translating it yields CASSQAVSGGHYEQYF.

This rearrangement joins TRBV28 to TRBJ2-5; D is ambiguous. V was trimmed by 2 bases and J by 5 bases, leaving 9 bases between them. CDR1 is MDHEN and CDR2 is SYDVKM in the germline V gene. This CDR3 comprises 13 residues. The CDR3 region is CASSLGDRETQYF. The CDR3 bases are TGTGCCAGCAGTTTAGGGGATCGGGAGACCCAGTACTTC.

The chain combines TRBV5-1 with TRBJ1-1; 11 bases map to TRBD1. The V segment lost 4 bases and the J segment 5 bases; nucleotides outside the gene matches: 4. The germline V gene encodes CDR1 SGHRS and CDR2 YFSETQ. This CDR3 contains 14 residues. CDR3 sequence: CASSKGQGETEAFF. The CDR3 region has the DNA TGCGCCAGCAGCAAGGGACAGGGGGAAACTGAAGCTTTCTTT.

The chain couples TRBV5-1 to TRBJ1-2, with D tentatively TRBD1 (6 bases). This CDR3 region has 13 residues. Germline V gene data show CDR1 as SGHRS and CDR2 as YFSETQ. V dropped 0 bases and J dropped 4 bases, with 7 bases sitting between them. As DNA, the CDR3 is TGCGCCAGCAGCTTGGAACAGGGCTATGGCTACACCTTC. Translation: CASSLEQGYGYTF.

This clonotype was seen only a few times. This chain links TRBV7-9 with TRBJ1-2; the D gene is possibly TRBD1 (6 bases). Germline CDR1 is SEHNR and CDR2 is FQNEAQ (reference sequence). V was trimmed by 5 bases and J by 5 bases, leaving 18 bases between them. The CDR3 spans 15 residues. CDR3: CASSPSGALKYGYTF. CDR3 coding DNA: TGTGCCAGCAGCCCTTCAGGGGCACTTAAGTATGGCTACACCTTC.